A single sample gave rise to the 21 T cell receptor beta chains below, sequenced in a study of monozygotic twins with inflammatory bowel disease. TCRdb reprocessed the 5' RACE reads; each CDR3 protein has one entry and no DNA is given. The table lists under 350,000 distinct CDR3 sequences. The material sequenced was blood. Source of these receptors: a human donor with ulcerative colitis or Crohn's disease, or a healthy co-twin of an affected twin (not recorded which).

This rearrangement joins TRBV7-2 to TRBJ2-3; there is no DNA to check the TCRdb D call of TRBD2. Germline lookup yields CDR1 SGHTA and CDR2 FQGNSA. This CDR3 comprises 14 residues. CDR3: CASSLGGAQRTQYF. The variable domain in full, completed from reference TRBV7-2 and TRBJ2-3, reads GAGVSQSPSNKVTEKGKDVELRCDPISGHTALYWYRQSLGQGLEFLIYFQGNSAPDKSGLPSDRFSAERTGGSVSTLTIQRTQQEDSAVYLCASSLGGAQRTQYFGPGTRLTVL.

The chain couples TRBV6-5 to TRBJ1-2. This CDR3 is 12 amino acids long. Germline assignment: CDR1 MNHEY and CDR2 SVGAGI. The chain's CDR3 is CASSSLTAGYTF.

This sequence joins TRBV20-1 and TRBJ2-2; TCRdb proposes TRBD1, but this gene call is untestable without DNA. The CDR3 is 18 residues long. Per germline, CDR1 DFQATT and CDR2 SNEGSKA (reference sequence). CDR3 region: CSARQNPGGTTNTGELFF.

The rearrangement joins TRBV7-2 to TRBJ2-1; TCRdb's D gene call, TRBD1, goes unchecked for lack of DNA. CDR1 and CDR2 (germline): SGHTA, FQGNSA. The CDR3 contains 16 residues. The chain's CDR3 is CASLKLPGQGLRGQFF.

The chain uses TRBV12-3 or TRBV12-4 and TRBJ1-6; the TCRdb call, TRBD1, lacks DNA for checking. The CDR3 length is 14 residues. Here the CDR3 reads CASRPPPFYSPLHF.

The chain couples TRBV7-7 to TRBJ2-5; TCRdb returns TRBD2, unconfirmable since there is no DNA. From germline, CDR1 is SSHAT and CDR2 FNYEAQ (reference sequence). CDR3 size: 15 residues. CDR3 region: CASSLGAVQQETQYF.

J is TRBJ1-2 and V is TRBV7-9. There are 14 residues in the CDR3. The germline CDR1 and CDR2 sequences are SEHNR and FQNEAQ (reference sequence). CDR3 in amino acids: CASNNLASTYGYTF.

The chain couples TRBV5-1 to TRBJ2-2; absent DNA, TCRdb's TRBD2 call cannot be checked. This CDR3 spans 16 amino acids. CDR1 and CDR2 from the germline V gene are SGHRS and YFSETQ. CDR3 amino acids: CASSVPGLAHTGELFF.

CDR3 residues: CASSHGRSTEAFF. The V and J genes are TRBV3-1 and TRBJ1-1. The CDR3 loop spans 13 amino acids. The germline gives CDR1 LGHDT, CDR2 YNNKEL (reference sequence).

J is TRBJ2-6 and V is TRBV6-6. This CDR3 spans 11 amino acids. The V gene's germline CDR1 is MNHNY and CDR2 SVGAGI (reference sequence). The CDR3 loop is CASGRANVLTF.

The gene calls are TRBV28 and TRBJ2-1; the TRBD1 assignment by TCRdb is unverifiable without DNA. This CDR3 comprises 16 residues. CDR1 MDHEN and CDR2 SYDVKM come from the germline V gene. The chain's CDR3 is CASSRDLWSSYNEQFF.

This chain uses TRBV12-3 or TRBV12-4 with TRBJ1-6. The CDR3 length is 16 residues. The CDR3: CASSLVPGSYNSPLHF.

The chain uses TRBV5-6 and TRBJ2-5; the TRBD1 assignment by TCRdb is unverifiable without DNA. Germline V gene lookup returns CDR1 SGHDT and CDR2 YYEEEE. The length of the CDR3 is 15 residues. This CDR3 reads CASRYGTDLRETQYF.

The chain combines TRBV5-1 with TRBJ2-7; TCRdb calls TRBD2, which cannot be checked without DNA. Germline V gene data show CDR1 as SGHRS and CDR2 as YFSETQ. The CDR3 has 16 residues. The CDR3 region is CASSLVSSGGTYEQYF.

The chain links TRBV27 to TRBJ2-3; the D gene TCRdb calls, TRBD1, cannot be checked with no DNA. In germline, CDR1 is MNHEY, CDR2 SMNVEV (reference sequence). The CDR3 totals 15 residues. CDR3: CASSLFQGSTDTQYF.

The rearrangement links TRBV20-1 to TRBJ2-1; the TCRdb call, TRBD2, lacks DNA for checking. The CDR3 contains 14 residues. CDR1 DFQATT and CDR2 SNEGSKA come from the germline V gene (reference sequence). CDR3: CSATGGLADNEQFF.

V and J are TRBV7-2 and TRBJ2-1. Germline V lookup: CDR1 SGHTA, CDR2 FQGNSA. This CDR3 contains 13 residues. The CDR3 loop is CASSLLQFNEQFF.

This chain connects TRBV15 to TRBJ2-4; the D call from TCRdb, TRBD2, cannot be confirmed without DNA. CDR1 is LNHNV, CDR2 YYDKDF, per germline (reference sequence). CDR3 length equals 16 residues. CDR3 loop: CATSRDSGSASVIQYF.

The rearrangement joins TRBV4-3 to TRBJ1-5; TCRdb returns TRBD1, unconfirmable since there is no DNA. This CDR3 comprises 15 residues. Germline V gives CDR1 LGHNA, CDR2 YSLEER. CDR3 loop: CASSQYRGYNQPQHF.

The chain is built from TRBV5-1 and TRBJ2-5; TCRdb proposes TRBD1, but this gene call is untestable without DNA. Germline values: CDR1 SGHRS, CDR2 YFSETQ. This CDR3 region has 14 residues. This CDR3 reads CASSLQGRQETQYF.

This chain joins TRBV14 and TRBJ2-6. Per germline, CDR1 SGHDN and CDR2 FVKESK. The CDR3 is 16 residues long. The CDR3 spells CASSQVRPSGANVLTF.